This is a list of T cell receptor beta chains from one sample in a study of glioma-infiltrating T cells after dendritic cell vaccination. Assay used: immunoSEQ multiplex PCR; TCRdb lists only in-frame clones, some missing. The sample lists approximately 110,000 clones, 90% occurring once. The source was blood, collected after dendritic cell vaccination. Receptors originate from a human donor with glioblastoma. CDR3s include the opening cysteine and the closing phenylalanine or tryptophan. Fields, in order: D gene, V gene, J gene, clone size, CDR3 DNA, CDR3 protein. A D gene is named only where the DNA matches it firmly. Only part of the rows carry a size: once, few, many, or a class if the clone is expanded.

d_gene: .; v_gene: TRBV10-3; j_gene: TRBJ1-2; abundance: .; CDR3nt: TGTGCCATCAGTGTTGGAGGTCAGTATGGCTACACCTTC; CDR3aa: CAISVGGQYGYTF
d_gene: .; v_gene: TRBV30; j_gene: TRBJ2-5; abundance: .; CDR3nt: TGTGCCTGGAGTCGGGATTGGGAGACCCAGTACTTC; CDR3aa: CAWSRDWETQYF
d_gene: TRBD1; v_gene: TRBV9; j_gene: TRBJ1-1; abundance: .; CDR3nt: TGTGCCAGCAGCGAGGGGACAGGGGGCGGTGGAGCTTTCTTT; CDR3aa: CASSEGTGGGGAFF
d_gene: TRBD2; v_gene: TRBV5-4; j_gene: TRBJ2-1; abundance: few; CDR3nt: TGTGCCAGCAGCCAATCTAGCGGGGGGGATTACAATGAGCAGTTCTTC; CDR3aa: CASSQSSGGDYNEQFF
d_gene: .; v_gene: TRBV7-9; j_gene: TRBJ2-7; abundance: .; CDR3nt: TGTGCCAGCAGCCCCGCGGGGCGCGGGATAGGGGAGCAGTACTTC; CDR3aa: CASSPAGRGIGEQYF
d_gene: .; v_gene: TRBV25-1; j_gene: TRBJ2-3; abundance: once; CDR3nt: TGTGCCAGCAGTAAGACAGTCACAGATACGCAGTATTTT; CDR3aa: CASSKTVTDTQYF
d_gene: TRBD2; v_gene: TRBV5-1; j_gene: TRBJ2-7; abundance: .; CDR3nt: TGCGCCAGCAGCTCGGGACTAGCGGGAGTCTACGAGCAGTACTTC; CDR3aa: CASSSGLAGVYEQYF
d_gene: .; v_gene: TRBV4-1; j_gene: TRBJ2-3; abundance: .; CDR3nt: TGCGCCAGCAGCCACATTCGGGATACGCAGTATTTT; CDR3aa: CASSHIRDTQYF
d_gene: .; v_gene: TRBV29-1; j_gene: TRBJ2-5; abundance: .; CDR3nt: TGCAGCGTTGACCCAAATCAAGAGACCCAGTACTTC; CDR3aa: CSVDPNQETQYF
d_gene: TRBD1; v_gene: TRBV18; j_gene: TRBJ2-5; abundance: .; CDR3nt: TGTGCCAGCTCGGGGACAGGGCAAGAGACCCAGTACTTC; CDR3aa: CASSGTGQETQYF
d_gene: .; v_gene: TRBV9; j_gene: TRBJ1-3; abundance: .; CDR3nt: TGTGCCAGCAGCGTAGTGAGGGCTAACACCATATATTTT; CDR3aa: CASSVVRANTIYF
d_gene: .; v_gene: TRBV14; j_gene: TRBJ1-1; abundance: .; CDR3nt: TGTGCCAGCAGCCAACCAGGGGCGCGGACTGAAGCTTTCTTT; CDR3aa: CASSQPGARTEAFF
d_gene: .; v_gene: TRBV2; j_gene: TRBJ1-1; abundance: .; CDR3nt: TGTGCCAGCAGCGTGGACAGTTTGAACACTGAAGCTTTCTTT; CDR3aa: CASSVDSLNTEAFF
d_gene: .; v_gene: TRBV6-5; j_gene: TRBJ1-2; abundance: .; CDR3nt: TGTGCCAGCAGTTACTCGCTGGAGGGGCACTATGGCTACACCTTC; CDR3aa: CASSYSLEGHYGYTF
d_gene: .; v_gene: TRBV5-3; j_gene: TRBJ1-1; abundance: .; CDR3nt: TGTGCCAGAAGAGGGCACAGGACCAACACTGAAGCTTTCTTT; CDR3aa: CARRGHRTNTEAFF
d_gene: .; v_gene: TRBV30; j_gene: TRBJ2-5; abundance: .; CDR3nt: TGTGCCTGCCGACCCCAGACTGAGTACCAAGAGACCCAGTACTTC; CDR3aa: CACRPQTEYQETQYF
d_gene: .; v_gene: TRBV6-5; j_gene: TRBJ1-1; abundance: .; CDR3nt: TGTGCCAGCAGCGAGGACTCCGCCGCGGCTTTCTTT; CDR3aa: CASSEDSAAAFF
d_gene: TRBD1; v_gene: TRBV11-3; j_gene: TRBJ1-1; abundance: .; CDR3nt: TGTGCCAGCAGCCCCCGACAGGGTTCGAACACTGAAGCTTTCTTT; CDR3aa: CASSPRQGSNTEAFF
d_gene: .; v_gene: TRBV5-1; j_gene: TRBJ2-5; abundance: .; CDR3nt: TGCGCCAGCAGCAGACGGGGAGAAGAGACCCAGTACTTC; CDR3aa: CASSRRGEETQYF
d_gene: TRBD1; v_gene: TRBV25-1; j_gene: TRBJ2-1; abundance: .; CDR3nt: TGTGCCAGCAGTGAATCCCCGGGACAGGGGTTCGACAATGAGCAGTTCTTC; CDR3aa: CASSESPGQGFDNEQFF
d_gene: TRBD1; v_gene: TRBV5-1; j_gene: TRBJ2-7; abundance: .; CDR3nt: TGCGCCAGCAGCTTGGAGGGGGCATCCTACGAGCAGTACTTC; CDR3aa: CASSLEGASYEQYF
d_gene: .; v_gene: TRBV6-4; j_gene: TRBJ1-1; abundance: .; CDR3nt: TGTGCCAGCAGTGTTAGCGAGAACACTGAAGCTTTCTTT; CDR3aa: CASSVSENTEAFF
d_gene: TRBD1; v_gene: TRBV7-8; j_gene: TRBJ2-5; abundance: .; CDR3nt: TGTGCCAGCAGCAGGATAGGGAGCTCAGGGGGAGAGACCCAGTACTTC; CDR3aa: CASSRIGSSGGETQYF
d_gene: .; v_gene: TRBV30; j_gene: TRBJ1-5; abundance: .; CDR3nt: TGTGCCTGGAGTGCCGGAGATTATAGCAATCAGCCCCAGCATTTT; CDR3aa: CAWSAGDYSNQPQHF
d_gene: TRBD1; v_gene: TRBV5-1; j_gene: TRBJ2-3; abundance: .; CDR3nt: TGCGCCAGCAGCCCCGGACAGGGGGCGATCCCAGATACGCAGTATTTT; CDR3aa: CASSPGQGAIPDTQYF
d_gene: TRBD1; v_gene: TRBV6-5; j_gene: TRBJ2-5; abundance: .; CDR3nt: TGTGCCAGCAGTTCCACCGGGACAGGGGTTGTTAAGACCCAGTACTTC; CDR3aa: CASSSTGTGVVKTQYF
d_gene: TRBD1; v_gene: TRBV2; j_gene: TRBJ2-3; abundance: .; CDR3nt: TGTGCCAGCAGTGGACGACAGGGTGATACGCAGTATTTT; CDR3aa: CASSGRQGDTQYF
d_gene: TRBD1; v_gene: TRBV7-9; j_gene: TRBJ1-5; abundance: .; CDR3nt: TGTGCCAGCAGCCGGACAGGGCTCAGTCAGCCCCAGCATTTT; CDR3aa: CASSRTGLSQPQHF
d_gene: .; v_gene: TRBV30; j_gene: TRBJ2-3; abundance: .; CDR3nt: TGTGCCTGGAACTCAAGGGGGGGGGCGGTTAGAGATACGCAGTATTTT; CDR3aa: CAWNSRGGAVRDTQYF
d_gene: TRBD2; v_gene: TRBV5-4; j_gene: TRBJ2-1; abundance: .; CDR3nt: TGTGCCAGCAGCTTGGGACTAGCGGGAGGACACAATGAGCAGTTCTTC; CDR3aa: CASSLGLAGGHNEQFF
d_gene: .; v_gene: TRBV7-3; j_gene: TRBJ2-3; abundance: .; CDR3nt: TGTGCCAGCAGCTTAATGGCGGGGACAGATACGCAGTATTTT; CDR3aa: CASSLMAGTDTQYF
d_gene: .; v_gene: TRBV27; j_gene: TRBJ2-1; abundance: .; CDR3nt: TGTGCCAGCTCAACGACGGGACTAGGGGGCGGTGAGCAGTTCTTC; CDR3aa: CASSTTGLGGGEQFF
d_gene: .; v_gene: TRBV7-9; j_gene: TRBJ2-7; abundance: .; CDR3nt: TGTGCCAGCAGCCCTGCCTTGGGGGGGGCCCACTACGAGCAGTACTTC; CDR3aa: CASSPALGGAHYEQYF
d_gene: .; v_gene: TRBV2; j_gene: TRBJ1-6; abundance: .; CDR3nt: TGTGCCAGCATCATTAGGGTGGCGGGTTCACCCCTCCACTTT; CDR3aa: CASIIRVAGSPLHF
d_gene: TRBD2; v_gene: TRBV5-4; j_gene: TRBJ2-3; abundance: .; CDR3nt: TGTGCCAGCAGCTTGGAAAGACCCCCGACTAGCGGGGTTACAGATACGCAGTATTTT; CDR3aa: CASSLERPPTSGVTDTQYF
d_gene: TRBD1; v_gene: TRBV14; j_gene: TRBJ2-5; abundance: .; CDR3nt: TGTGCCAGCAACAGGGGAATGAGAGAGACCCAGTACTTC; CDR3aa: CASNRGMRETQYF
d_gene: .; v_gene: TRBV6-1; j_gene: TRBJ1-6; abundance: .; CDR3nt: TGTGCCAGCAGTGAGATCCTAAATTCACCCCTCCACTTT; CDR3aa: CASSEILNSPLHF
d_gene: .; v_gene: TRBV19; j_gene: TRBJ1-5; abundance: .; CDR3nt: TGTGCCAGTAGTATGTGGCAGAATCCTCGAGGCCAGCATTTT; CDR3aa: CASSMWQNPRGQHF
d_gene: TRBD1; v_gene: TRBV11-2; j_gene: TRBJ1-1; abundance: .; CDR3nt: TGTGCCAGCAGCTTTCCATTAACAGGGGGAGAAGCTTTCTTT; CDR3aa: CASSFPLTGGEAFF
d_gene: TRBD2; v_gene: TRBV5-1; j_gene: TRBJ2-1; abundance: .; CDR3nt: TGCGCCAGCAGCTTGTTAGGTAGCGGGGGGGCCAATGAGCAGTTCTTC; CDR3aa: CASSLLGSGGANEQFF
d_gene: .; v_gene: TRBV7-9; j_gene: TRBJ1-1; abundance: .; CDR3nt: TGTGCCAGCAGCTTAGCTAGCGAGATCACTGAAGCTTTCTTT; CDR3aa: CASSLASEITEAFF
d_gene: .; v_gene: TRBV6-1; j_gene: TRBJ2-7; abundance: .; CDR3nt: TGTGCCAGCAGTACCGGGAGAACCTACGAGCAGTACTTC; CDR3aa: CASSTGRTYEQYF
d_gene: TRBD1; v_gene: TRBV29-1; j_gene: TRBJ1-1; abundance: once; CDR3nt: TGCAGCGTTCCGCGGGGACAGGGGCGGGGTACTGAAGCTTTCTTT; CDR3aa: CSVPRGQGRGTEAFF
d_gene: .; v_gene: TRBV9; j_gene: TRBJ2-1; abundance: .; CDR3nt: TGTGCCAGCAGCGTAGATGGCCTCGATGAGCAGTTCTTC; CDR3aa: CASSVDGLDEQFF
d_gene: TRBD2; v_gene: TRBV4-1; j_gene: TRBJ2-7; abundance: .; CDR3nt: TGCGCCAGCAGCCAAGACTCGGCGACTAGCGGGAGGGAAGAGCAGTACTTC; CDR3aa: CASSQDSATSGREEQYF
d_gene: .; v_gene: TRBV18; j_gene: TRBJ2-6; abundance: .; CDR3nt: TGTGCCAGCTCGCCGTCACTTTCTGGGGCCAACGTCCTGACTTTC; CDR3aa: CASSPSLSGANVLTF
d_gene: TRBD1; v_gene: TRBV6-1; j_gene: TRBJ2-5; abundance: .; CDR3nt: TGTGCCAGCAGTGTGGCCGACAGGGCAGAGACCCAGTACTTC; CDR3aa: CASSVADRAETQYF
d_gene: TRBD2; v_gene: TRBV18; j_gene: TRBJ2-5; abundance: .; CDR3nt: TGTGCCAGCTCACCACGAACGGGGGGCCAAGAGACCCAGTACTTC; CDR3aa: CASSPRTGGQETQYF
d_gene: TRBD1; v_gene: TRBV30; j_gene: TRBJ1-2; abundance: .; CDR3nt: TGTGCCTGGAGTGTACTGGGACAGGGGGCAGCTGGCTACACCTTC; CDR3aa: CAWSVLGQGAAGYTF
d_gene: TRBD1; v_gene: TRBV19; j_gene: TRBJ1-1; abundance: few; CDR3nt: TGTGCCACCCGGGAGGGGGCGGCTTTCTTT; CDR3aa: CATREGAAFF
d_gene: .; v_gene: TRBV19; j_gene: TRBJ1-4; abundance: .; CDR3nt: TGTGCCAGTAGGGGAGGAGCAACTAATGAAAAACTGTTTTTT; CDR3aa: CASRGGATNEKLFF
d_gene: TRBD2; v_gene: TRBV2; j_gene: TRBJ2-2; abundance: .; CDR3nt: TGTGCCAGCATCTTTTACGGGGGGGCAAACACCGGGGAGCTGTTTTTT; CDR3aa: CASIFYGGANTGELFF
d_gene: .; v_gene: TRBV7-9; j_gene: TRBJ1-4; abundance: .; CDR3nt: TGTGCCAGCAGCTTAGGAGTATTGGCAACTAATGAAAAACTGTTTTTT; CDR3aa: CASSLGVLATNEKLFF
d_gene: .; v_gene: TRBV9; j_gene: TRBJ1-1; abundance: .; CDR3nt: TGTGCCAGCAGCGCTAACCCGGGGGAAGCTTTCTTT; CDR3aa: CASSANPGEAFF
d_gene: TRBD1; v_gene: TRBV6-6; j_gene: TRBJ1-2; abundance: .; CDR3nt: TGTGCCAGCAGCGGACAGGGAGGATCTAACTATGGCTACACCTTC; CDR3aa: CASSGQGGSNYGYTF
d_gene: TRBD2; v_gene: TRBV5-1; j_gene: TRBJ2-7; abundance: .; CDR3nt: TGCGCCAGCAGCTTGGTTGCGGGAGACTACGAGCAGTACTTC; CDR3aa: CASSLVAGDYEQYF
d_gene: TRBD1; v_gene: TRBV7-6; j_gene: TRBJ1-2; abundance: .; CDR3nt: TGTGCCAGCAGCTCTAACAGGGGATTTGGGTATGGCTACACCTTC; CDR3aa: CASSSNRGFGYGYTF
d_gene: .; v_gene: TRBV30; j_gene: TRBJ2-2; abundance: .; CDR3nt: TGTGCCTCAACGAGGCTCCAGCTCGCCGGGGAGCTGTTTTTT; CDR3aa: CASTRLQLAGELFF
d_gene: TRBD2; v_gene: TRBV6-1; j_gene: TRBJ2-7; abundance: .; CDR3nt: TGTGCCAGCAGTGAAGCGGCTAGCGGAACCTACGAGCAGTACTTC; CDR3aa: CASSEAASGTYEQYF
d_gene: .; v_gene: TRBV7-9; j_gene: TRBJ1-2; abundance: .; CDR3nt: TGTGCCAGCAGCTCGTTTGCCTCGGGTGGCTACACCTTC; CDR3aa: CASSSFASGGYTF